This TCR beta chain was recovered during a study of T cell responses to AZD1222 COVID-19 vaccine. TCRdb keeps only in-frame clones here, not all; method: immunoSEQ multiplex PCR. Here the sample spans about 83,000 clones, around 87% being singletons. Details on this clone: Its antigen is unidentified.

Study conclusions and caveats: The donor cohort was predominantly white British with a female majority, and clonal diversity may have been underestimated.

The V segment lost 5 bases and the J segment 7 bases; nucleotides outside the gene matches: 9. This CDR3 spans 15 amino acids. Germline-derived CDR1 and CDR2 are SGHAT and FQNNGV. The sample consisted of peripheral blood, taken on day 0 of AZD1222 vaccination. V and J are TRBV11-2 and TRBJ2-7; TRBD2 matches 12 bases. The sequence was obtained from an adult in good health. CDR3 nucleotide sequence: TGTGCCAGCAGCCCCCTAGCGGGAGGGGGGGGAGAGCAGTACTTC. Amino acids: CASSPLAGGGGEQYF.